This T cell receptor (beta chain) was recovered during a study of post-analysis software for immune sequencing data. Notes on the study in general: Under the F measure, samples that were prepared in one batch clustered strongly together.

This clonotype was recorded many times. Its antigen is not identified. The CDR3 is 11 residues long. Germline V lookup: CDR1 SQVTM, CDR2 ANQGSEA. V gave up 1 base and J gave up 11 bases, with 11 bases separating them. Incorporated into the TCR beta cDNA libraries were unique molecular identifiers, which served to reduce PCR and sequencing biases. cDNA molecules numbering roughly 0.5 million came from roughly 1.1 to 9.2 million T cells. TCRdb redid the calling of the PCR reads with MiXCR, one entry per CDR3 protein. Of roughly 150,000 distinct CDR3 sequences listed, 35% to 40% are singletons. This specimen was blood, taken after autologous hematopoietic stem cell transplantation. The chain is built from TRBV29-1 and TRBJ1-2; no definite D call. The clonotype originates from a girl aged 10 to 17 with multiple sclerosis. CDR3 coding DNA: TGCAGCGTTGAAGTTACGCGGGTTTACACCTTC. Its protein product is CSVEVTRVYTF.